Below, one TCR beta chain is given with its context. This entry belongs to a study of T-cell memory formation after mild COVID-19. On the study more broadly: TCR clusters were mostly donor specific.

This CDR3 spans 16 amino acids. The V end lost 2 bases, the J end lost 2 bases, and 15 bases lay between the germline ends. Constant-segment primers served in 5'RACE that generated TCR alpha and TCR beta cDNA libraries bearing sample barcodes and UMIs. Using its own MiXCR run on the 5' RACE reads, TCRdb lists one record per CDR3 protein. Among approximately 570,000 distinct CDR3 sequences listed, roughly 18% were seen once. The genes are TRBV23-1 and TRBJ2-5; D is perhaps TRBD1 (5 bases). TRBV23-1 counts as an open reading frame of uncertain function. The sequencing input was PBMCs or a T cell subset sorted from them (not recorded which). This receptor was identified in an adult woman who had mild COVID-19 (a few samples of this study predate the infection). Cell type and time point are not known. CDR3: CASSQRLPRGQETQYF. CDR3 nucleotide sequence: TGCGCCAGCAGTCAACGGCTTCCTAGGGGTCAAGAGACCCAGTACTTC.